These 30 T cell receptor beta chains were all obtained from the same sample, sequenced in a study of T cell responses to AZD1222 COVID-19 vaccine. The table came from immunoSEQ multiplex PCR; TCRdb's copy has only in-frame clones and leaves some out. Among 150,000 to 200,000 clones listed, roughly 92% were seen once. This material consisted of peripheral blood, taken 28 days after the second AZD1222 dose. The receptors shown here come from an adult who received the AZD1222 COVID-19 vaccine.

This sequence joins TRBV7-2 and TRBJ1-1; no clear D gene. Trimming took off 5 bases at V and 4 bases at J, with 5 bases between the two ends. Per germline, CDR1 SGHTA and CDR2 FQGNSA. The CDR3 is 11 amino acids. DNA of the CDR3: TGTGCCAGCAGCACCCGCACTGAAGCTTTCTTT. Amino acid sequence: CASSTRTEAFF. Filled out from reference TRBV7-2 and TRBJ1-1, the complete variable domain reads GAGVSQSPSNKVTEKGKDVELRCDPISGHTALYWYRQSLGQGLEFLIYFQGNSAPDKSGLPSDRFSAERTGGSVSTLTIQRTQQEDSAVYLCASSTRTEAFFGQGTRLTVV.

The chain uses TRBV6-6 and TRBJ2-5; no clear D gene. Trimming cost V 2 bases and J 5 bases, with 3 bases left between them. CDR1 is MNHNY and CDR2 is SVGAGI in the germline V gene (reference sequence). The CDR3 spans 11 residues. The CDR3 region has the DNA TGTGCCAGCAGTTACCCGGAGACCCAGTACTTC. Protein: CASSYPETQYF.

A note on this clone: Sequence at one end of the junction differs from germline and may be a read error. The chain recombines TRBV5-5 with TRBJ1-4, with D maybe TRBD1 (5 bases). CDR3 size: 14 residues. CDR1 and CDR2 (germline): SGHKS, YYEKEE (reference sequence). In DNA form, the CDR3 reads TGTGCCAGCACCTTGGGGGGGACTAATGAAAAACTGTTTTTT. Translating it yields CASTLGGTNEKLFF.

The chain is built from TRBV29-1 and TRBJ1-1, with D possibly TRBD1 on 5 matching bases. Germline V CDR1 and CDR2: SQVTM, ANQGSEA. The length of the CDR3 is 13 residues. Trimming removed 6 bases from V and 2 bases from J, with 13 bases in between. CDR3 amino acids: CSVKQERNTEAFF. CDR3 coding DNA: TGCAGCGTCAAACAGGAGAGAAACACTGAAGCTTTCTTT.

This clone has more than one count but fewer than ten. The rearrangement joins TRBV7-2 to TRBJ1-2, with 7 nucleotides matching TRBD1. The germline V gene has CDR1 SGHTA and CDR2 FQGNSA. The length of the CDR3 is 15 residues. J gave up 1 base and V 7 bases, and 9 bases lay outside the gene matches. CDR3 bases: TGTGCCAGCATCCCCAGCAGGGGGGGTAACTATGGCTACACCTTC. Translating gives CASIPSRGGNYGYTF.

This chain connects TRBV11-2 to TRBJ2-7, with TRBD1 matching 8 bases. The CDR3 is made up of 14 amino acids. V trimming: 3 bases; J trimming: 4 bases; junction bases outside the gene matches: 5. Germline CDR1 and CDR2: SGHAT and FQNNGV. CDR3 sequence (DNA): TGTGCCAGCAGCTTCGGACAGGGATCATACGAGCAGTACTTC. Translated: CASSFGQGSYEQYF.

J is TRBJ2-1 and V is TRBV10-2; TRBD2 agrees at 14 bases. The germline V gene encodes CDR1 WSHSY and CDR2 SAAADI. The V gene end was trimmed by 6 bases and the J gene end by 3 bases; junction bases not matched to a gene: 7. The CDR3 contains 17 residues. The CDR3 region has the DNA TGCGCCAGCAGGGCGACTAGCGGGAGGGTCCTCTACAATGAGCAGTTCTTC. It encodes CASRATSGRVLYNEQFF.

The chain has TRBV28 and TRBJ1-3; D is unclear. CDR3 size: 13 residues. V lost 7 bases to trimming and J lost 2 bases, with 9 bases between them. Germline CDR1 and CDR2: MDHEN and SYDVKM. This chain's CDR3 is CASIGIAGNTIYF. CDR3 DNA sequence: TGTGCCAGCATAGGGATTGCTGGAAACACCATATATTTT.

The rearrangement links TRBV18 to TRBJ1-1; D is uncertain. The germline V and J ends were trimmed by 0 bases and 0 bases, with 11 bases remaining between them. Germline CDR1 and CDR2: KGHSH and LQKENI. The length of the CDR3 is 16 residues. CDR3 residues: CASSPPNPSMNTEAFF. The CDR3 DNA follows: TGTGCCAGCTCACCACCAAATCCTTCCATGAACACTGAAGCTTTCTTT.

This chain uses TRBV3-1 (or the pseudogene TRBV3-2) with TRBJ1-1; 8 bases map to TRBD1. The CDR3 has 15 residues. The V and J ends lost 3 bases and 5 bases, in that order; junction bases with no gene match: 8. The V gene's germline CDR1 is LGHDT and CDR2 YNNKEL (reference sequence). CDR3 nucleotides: TGTGCCAGCAGCCATACAGGGGGATACTGGACTGAAGCTTTCTTT. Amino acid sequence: CASSHTGGYWTEAFF.

The CDR3 sequence: CASSGGPEGAYEQYF. Here the CDR3 DNA reads TGTGCCAGCAGTGGAGGGCCTGAGGGGGCCTACGAGCAGTACTTC. V usage is TRBV2 and J usage is TRBJ2-7, with D possibly matching TRBD1 (6 bases). Trimming cost V 4 bases and J 2 bases, with 15 bases left between them. The germline V gene has CDR1 SNHLY and CDR2 FYNNEI. The CDR3 loop spans 15 amino acids.

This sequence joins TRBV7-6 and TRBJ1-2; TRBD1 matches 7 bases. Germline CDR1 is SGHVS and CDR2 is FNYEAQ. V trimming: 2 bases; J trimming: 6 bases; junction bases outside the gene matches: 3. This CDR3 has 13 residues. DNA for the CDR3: TGTGCCAGCAGCTTAAACAGGGGAGATGGCTACACCTTC. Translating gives CASSLNRGDGYTF. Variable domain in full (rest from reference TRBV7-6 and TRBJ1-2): GAGVSQSPRYKVTKRGQDVALRCDPISGHVSLYWYRQALGQGPEFLTYFNYEAQQDKSGLPNDRFSAERPEGSISTLTIQRTEQRDSAMYRCASSLNRGDGYTFGSGTRLTVV.

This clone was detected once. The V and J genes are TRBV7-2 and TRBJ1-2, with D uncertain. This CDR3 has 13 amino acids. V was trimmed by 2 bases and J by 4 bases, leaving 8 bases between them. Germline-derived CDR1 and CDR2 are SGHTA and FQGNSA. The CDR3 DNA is TGTGCCAGCAGCTTATACAACTCCTATGGCTACACCTTC. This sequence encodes CASSLYNSYGYTF.

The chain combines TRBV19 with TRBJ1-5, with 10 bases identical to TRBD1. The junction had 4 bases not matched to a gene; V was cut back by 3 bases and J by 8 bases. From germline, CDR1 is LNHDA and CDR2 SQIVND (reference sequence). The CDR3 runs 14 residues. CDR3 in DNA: TGTGCCAGTAGTATCCGGGACAGGGGAAAGCCCCAGCATTTT. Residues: CASSIRDRGKPQHF.

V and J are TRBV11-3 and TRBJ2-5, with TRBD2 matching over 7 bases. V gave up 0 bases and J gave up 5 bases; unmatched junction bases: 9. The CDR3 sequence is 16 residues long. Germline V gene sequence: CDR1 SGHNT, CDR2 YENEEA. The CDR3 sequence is CASSLDGSVGGETQYF. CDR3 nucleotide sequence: TGTGCCAGCAGCTTAGATGGTAGCGTCGGGGGGGAGACCCAGTACTTC.

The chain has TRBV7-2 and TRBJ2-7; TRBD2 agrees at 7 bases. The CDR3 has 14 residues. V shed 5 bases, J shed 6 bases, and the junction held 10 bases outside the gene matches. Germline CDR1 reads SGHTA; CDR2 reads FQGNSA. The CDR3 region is CASSPLAMSSEQYF. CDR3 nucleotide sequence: TGTGCCAGCAGCCCACTAGCGATGAGTTCCGAGCAGTACTTC.

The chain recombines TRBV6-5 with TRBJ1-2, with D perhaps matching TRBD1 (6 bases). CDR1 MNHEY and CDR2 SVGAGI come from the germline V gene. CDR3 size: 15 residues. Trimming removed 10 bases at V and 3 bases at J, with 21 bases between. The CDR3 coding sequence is TGTGCCAACCGCGGGGGCAGGGCTTTAGACTATGGCTACACCTTC. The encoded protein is CANRGGRALDYGYTF.

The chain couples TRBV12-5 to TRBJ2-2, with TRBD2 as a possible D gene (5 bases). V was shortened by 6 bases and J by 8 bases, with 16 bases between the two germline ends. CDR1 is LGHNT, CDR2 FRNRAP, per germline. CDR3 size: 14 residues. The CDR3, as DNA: TGTGCTAGTGGGGCGGGTAGCCGGACGGGGGAGCTGTTTTTT. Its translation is CASGAGSRTGELFF.

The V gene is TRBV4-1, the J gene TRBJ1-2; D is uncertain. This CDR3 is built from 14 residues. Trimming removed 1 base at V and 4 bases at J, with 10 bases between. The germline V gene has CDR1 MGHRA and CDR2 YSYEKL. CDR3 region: CASSQVFTSYGYTF. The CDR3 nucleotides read TGCGCCAGCAGCCAAGTATTTACGAGCTATGGCTACACCTTC.

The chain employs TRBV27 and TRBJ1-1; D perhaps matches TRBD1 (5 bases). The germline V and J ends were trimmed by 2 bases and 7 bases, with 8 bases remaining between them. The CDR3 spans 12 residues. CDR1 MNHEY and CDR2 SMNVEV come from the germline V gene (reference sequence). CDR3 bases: TGTGCCAGCAGTTTAGGAGGGGATGAAGCTTTCTTT. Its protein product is CASSLGGDEAFF.

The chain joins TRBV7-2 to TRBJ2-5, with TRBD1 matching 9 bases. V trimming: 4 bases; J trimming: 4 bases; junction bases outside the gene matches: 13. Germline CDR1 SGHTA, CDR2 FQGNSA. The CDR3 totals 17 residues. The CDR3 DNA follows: TGTGCCAGCAGCTCAACTAACGACAGGGGGGATAGAGAGACCCAGTACTTC. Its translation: CASSSTNDRGDRETQYF.

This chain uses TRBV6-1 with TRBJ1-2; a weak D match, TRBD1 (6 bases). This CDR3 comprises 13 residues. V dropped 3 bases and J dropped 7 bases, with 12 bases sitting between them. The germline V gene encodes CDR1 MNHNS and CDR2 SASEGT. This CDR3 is CASSDWDTSGYTF. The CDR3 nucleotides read TGTGCCAGCAGTGATTGGGACACTAGTGGCTACACCTTC.

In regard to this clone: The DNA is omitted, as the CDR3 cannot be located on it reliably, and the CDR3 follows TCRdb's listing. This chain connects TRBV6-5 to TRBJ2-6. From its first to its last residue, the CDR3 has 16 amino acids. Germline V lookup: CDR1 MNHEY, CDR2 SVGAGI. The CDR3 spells CASSSSGVSGANVLTF.

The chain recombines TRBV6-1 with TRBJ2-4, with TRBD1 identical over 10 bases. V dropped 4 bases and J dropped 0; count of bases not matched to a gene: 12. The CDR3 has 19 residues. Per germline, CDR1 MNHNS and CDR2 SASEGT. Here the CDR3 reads CASSASSGQGLIAKNIQYF. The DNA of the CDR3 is TGTGCCAGCAGTGCGTCGTCGGGACAGGGGTTGATAGCCAAAAACATTCAGTACTTC.

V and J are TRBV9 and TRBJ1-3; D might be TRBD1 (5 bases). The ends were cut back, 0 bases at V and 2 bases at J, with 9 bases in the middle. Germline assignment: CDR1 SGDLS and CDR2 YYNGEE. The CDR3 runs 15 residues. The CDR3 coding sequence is TGTGCCAGCAGCGTAGACATGGGGGCTGGAAACACCATATATTTT. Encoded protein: CASSVDMGAGNTIYF.

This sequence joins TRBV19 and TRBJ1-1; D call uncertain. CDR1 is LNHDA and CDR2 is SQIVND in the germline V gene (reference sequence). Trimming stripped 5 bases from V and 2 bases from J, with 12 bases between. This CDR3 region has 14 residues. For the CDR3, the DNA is TGTGCCAGTAGTGGAAGACGGGCAAACACTGAAGCTTTCTTT. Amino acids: CASSGRRANTEAFF.

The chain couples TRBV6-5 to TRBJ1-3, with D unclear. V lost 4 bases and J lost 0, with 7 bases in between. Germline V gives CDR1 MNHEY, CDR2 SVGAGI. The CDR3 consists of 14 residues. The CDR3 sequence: CASSFRDSGNTIYF. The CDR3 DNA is TGTGCCAGCAGTTTCCGTGACTCTGGAAACACCATATATTTT.

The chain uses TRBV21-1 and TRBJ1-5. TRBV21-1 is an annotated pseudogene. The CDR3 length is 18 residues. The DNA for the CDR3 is TGTGCCAGCAGCAAAGCCCCGGGTACACCCGGGGCGGATCAGCCCCAGCATTTT. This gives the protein CASSKAPGTPGADQPQHF.

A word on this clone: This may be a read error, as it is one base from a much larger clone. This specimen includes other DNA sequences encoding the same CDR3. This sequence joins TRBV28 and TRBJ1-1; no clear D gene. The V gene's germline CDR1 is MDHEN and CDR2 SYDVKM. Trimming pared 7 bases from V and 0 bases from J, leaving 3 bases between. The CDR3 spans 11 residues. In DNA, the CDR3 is TGTGCCAGCACAATGAACACTGAAGCTTTCTTT. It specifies CASTMNTEAFF.

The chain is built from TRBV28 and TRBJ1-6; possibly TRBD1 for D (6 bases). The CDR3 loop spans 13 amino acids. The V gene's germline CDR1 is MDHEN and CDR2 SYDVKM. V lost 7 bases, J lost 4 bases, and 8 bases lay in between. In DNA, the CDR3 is TGTGCCAGCAAGCAGGGGTATAATTCACCCCTCCACTTT. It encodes CASKQGYNSPLHF.